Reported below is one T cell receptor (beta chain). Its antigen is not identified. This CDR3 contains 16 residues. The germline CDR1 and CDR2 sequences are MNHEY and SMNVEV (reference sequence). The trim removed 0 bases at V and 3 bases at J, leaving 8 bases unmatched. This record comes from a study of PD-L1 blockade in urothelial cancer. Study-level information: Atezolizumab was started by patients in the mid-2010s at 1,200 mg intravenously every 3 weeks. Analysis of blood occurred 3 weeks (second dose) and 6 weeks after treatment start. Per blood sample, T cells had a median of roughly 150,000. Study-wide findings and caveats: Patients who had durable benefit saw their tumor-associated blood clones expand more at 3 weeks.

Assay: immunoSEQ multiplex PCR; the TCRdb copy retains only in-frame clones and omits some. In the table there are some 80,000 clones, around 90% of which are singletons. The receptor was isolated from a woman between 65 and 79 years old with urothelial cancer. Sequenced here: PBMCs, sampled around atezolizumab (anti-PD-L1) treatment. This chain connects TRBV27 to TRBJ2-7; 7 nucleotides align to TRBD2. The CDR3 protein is CASSLSQLARHYEQYF. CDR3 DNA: TGTGCCAGCAGTTTATCGCAACTAGCGAGACACTACGAGCAGTACTTC.